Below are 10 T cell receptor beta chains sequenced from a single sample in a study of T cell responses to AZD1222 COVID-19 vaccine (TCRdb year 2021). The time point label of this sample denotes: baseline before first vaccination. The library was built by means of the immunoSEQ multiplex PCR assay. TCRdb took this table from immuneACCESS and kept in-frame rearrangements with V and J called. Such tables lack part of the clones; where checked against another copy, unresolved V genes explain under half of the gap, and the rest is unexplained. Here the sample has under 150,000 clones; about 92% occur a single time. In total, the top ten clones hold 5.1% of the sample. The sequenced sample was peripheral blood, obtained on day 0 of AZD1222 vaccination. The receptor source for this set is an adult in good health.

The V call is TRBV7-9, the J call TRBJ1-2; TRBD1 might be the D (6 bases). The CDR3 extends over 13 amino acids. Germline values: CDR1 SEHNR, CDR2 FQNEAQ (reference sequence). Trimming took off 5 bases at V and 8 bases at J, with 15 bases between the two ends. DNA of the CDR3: TGTGCCAGCAGCATTGTGGGGGCAGAGGGCTACACCTTC. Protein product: CASSIVGAEGYTF.

The CDR3 nucleotides are TGTGCCAGCAGTTCAGACAGGAACACTGAAGCTTTCTTT. It codes for CASSSDRNTEAFF. The chain combines TRBV2 with TRBJ1-1, with D possibly being TRBD1 (5 bases). Germline-derived CDR1 and CDR2 are SNHLY and FYNNEI. Trimming stripped 5 bases from V and 1 base from J, with 8 bases between. CDR3 size: 13 residues.

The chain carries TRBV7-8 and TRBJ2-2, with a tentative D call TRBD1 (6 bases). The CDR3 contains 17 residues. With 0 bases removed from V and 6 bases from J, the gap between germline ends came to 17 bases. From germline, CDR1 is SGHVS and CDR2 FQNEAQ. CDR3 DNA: TGTGCCAGCAGCTTAGCTTCAGTCCCAGGGGCGGCCGGGGAGCTGTTTTTT. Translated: CASSLASVPGAAGELFF.

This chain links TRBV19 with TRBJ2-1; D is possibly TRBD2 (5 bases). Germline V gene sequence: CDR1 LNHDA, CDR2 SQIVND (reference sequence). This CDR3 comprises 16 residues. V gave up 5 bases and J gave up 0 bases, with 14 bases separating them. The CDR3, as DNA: TGTGCCAGTAGTTCCCCGGGGAGAAGCTCCTACAATGAGCAGTTCTTC. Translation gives CASSSPGRSSYNEQFF.

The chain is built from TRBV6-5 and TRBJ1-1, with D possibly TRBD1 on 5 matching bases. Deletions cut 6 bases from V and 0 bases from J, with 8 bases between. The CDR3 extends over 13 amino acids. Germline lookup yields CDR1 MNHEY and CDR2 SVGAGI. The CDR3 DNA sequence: TGTGCCAGCAGCAGACAGTTGAACACTGAAGCTTTCTTT. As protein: CASSRQLNTEAFF.

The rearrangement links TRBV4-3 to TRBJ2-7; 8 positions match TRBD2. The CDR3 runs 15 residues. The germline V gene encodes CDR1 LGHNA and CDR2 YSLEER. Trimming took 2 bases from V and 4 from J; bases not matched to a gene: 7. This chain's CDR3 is CASSQLSGRQYEQYF. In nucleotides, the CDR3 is TGCGCCAGCAGCCAATTGAGCGGGAGACAATACGAGCAGTACTTC.

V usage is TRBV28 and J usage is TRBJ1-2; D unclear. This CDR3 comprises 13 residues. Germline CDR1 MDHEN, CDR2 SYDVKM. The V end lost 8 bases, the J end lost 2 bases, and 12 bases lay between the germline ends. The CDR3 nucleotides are TGTGCCAGCCGGGCTCCGTCCAACTATGGCTACACCTTC. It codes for CASRAPSNYGYTF.

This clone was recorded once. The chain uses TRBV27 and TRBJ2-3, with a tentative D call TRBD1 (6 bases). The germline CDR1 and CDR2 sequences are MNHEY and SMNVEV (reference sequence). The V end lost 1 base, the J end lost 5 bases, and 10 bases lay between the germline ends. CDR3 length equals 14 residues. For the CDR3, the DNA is TGTGCCAGCAGTTTATGGGGGCAAGGAGATACGCAGTATTTT. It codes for CASSLWGQGDTQYF.

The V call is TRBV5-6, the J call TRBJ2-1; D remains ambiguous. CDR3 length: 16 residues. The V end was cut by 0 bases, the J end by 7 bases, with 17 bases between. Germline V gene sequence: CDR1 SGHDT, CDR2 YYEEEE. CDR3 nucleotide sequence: TGTGCCAGCAGCTTGGATCCACCTTATCCGGGTAATGAGCAGTTCTTC. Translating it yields CASSLDPPYPGNEQFF. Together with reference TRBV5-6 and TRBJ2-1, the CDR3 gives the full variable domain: DAGVTQSPTHLIKTRGQQVTLRCSPKSGHDTVSWYQQALGQGPQFIFQYYEEEERQRGNFPDRFSGHQFPNYSSELNVNALLLGDSALYLCASSLDPPYPGNEQFFGPGTRLTVL.

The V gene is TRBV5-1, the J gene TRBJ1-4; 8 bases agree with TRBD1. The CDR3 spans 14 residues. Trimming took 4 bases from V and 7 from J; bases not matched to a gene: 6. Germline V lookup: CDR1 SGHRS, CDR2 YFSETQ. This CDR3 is CASSTGQGSEKLFF. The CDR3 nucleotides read TGCGCCAGCAGCACCGGACAGGGCTCTGAAAAACTGTTTTTT.